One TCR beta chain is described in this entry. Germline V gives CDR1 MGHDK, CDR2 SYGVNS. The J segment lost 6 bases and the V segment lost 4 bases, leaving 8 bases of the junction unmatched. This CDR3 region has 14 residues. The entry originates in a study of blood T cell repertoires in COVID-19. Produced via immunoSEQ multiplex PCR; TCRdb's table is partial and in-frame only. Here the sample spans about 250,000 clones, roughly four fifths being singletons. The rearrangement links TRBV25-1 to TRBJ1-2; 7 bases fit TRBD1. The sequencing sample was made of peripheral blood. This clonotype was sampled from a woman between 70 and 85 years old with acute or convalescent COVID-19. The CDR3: CASSAQGPLDGYTF. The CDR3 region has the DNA TGTGCCAGCAGTGCACAGGGGCCCCTCGATGGCTACACCTTC.